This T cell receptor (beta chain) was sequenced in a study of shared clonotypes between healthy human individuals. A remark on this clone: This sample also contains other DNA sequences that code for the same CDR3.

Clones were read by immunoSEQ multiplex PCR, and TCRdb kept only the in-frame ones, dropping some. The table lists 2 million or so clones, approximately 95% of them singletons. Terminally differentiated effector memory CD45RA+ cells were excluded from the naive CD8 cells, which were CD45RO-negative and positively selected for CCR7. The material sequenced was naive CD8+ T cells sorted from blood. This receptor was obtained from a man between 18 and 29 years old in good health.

CDR3 DNA: TGCGCCAGCAGTCAATGGGGGGAAGCTTTCTTT. Translated, it gives CASSQWGEAFF. This chain links TRBV4-1 with TRBJ1-1, with TRBD1 as a possible D gene (5 bases). Trimming took 6 bases from V and 8 from J, leaving 10 bases between them. The CDR3 consists of 11 residues. Germline CDR1 reads MGHRA; CDR2 reads YSYEKL.